A selection of T cell receptor beta chains follows, all from one sample in a study of identical twins. TCRdb recomputed calls from the 5' RACE reads with MiXCR, one row per CDR3 protein. Here the sample spans approximately 240,000 distinct CDR3 sequences, 11% to 15% being singletons. The sequenced sample was memory (CD45RO+) T cells sorted from blood. These receptors were taken from a woman between 18 and 29 years old in good health. Both conserved end residues are part of each CDR3. A D gene is named only where the DNA matches it firmly. Size is stated for part of the rows, as once, few or many counts, or as a class when the clone is expanded.

>-|TRBV27|TRBJ1-2|few
TGTGCCAGCAGTTTATCCCGCGGGCAAGACGGCTACACCTTC
CASSLSRGQDGYTF
>-|TRBV20-1|TRBJ2-5|-
TGCAGTGCCCCAGGCTTACTGTACCAAGAGACCCAGTACTTC
CSAPGLLYQETQYF
>TRBD1|TRBV7-9|TRBJ1-4|-
TGTGCCAGCAGCTTAGGGGGGACAGTTAATGAAAAACTGTTTTTT
CASSLGGTVNEKLFF
>TRBD1|TRBV2|TRBJ2-3|-
TGTGCCAGCGCCGGGACAGGAACAGATACGCAGTATTTT
CASAGTGTDTQYF
>TRBD1|TRBV6-5|TRBJ2-7|-
TGTGCCAGCAGTTACTTGGACAGGGGAGGCCTCTACGAGCAGTACTTC
CASSYLDRGGLYEQYF
>TRBD2|TRBV2|TRBJ2-5|-
TGTGCCAGCAGCAGGCGAGCGGGGGTCGAGGAGACCCAGTACTTC
CASSRRAGVEETQYF
>-|TRBV12-3/TRBV12-4|TRBJ1-2|many
TGTGCCAGCAGTTTAGCGGATAACCCTAACTATGGCTACACCTTC
CASSLADNPNYGYTF
>-|TRBV18|TRBJ1-2|-
TGTGCCAGCTCACCACCGACAGGAGTAACAGTCTATGGCTACACCTTC
CASSPPTGVTVYGYTF
>TRBD1|TRBV7-9|TRBJ1-6|-
TGTGCCAGCAGCTTCCAACGACAGGGGGGTTCACCCCTCCACTTT
CASSFQRQGGSPLHF
>-|TRBV5-1|TRBJ1-4|many
TGCGCCAGCAGCTTGATGGACGGCGTCGGGGCGGGTGAAAAACTGTTTTTT
CASSLMDGVGAGEKLFF
>TRBD1|TRBV5-5|TRBJ1-2|few
TGTGCCAGCAGCATATGGGACAGCCTTAACTATGGCTACACCTTC
CASSIWDSLNYGYTF
>TRBD2|TRBV18|TRBJ2-1|-
TGTGCCAGCTCACCAAAGACGCTAGCGGGGGGTTACTCCCACAATGAGCAGTTCTTC
CASSPKTLAGGYSHNEQFF
>-|TRBV12-3/TRBV12-4|TRBJ2-7|many
TGTGCCAGCAGTTTAGACAGGGTACCCTCCTACGAGCAGTACTTC
CASSLDRVPSYEQYF
>-|TRBV5-1|TRBJ2-1|many
TGCGCCAGCAGCTTGGAACTAGCCTACAATGAGCAGTTCTTC
CASSLELAYNEQFF
>-|TRBV19|TRBJ1-1|-
TGTGCCAGTAGTATGATCAGGCTGGGGAACACTGAAGCTTTCTTT
CASSMIRLGNTEAFF
>TRBD1|TRBV7-2|TRBJ1-6|-
TGTGCCAGCAGCACCCGCGGACAGGGCTTTTCCCCCCTCCACTTT
CASSTRGQGFSPLHF
>-|TRBV9|TRBJ2-3|-
TGTGCCAGCAGCGCGGATCTACAGGGTTTCACGCAGTATTTT
CASSADLQGFTQYF
>TRBD2|TRBV20-1|TRBJ2-3|-
TGCAGTGCTAGAGATCATGGCGGGAGCTCCGATACGCAGTATTTT
CSARDHGGSSDTQYF
>-|TRBV7-2|TRBJ1-5|-
TGTGCCAGCAGCTTAGGGACAACTCCTCGGCCCCAGCATTTT
CASSLGTTPRPQHF
>-|TRBV4-3|TRBJ2-2|-
TGCGCCAGCAGCCAAGATCAGGCAGGAAACACCGGGGAGCTGTTTTTT
CASSQDQAGNTGELFF
>TRBD2|TRBV9|TRBJ2-1|many
TGTGCCAGCAGCGTGGGCGGGAGTATGAAACCCAATGAGCAGTTCTTC
CASSVGGSMKPNEQFF
>-|TRBV5-1|TRBJ2-5|many
TGCGCCAGCAGCTACGGACAGTCCCAAGAGACCCAGTACTTC
CASSYGQSQETQYF
>-|TRBV5-4|TRBJ2-3|few
TGTGCCAGCAGCTTGGAGGTAACCCTGACGGCGGATACGCAGTATTTT
CASSLEVTLTADTQYF
>-|TRBV12-3/TRBV12-4|TRBJ2-6|-
TGTGCCAGCAGTGGCGACAGGACGAACTCTGGGGCCAACGTCCTGACTTTC
CASSGDRTNSGANVLTF
>-|TRBV14|TRBJ1-1|-
TGTGCCAGCAGCCAGTTCCCTCCAGGCGACACTGAAGCTTTCTTT
CASSQFPPGDTEAFF
>TRBD2|TRBV2|TRBJ2-2|few
TGTGCCAGCAGTCGTAGCGGGAGGGCCCAAACCGGGGAGCTGTTTTTT
CASSRSGRAQTGELFF
>-|TRBV29-1|TRBJ2-2|few
TGCAGCGGACGGAACACCGGGGAGCTGTTTTTT
CSGRNTGELFF
>-|TRBV12-3/TRBV12-4|TRBJ1-1|many
TGTGCCAGCAGCCTGAATCTGGGGTTTAACACTGAAGCTTTCTTT
CASSLNLGFNTEAFF
>-|TRBV11-2|TRBJ2-7|many
TGTGCCAGCAGCTCTCTGGAGCAGTACTTC
CASSSLEQYF
>-|TRBV10-2|TRBJ1-1|many
TGCGCCAGCAGCACACAGGGGAACACTGAAGCTTTCTTT
CASSTQGNTEAFF
>-|TRBV12-3/TRBV12-4|TRBJ2-3|-
TGTGCCAGCAATGGCCCCACAGATACGCAGTATTTT
CASNGPTDTQYF
>-|TRBV4-3|TRBJ2-5|many
TGCGCCAGCAGCCAAGGGCAGCAAGAGACCCAGTACTTC
CASSQGQQETQYF
>TRBD1|TRBV12-3/TRBV12-4|TRBJ2-5|few
TGTGCCAGCAGATCGGACAGGGGGCGGTGGGGTGGCCAGTACTTC
CASRSDRGRWGGQYF
>-|TRBV7-3|TRBJ1-1|-
TGTGCCAGCAGCCATGGGACCTCAGGGGCTGAAGCTTTCTTT
CASSHGTSGAEAFF
>-|TRBV10-3|TRBJ1-1|-
TGTGCCATCAGTGCTGACAGTGAAGCTTTCTTT
CAISADSEAFF
>TRBD1|TRBV10-3|TRBJ2-2|few
TGTGCCATCAGTGACCACGGACAGGACACCGGGGAGCTGTTTTTT
CAISDHGQDTGELFF
>-|TRBV20-1|TRBJ1-1|few
TGCAGTGCCCCGGAATACACTGAAGCTTTCTTT
CSAPEYTEAFF
>TRBD1|TRBV12-3/TRBV12-4|TRBJ2-5|few
TGTGCCAGCAGTTGGACAGGTTTGGGAGAGACCCAGTACTTC
CASSWTGLGETQYF
>TRBD1|TRBV29-1|TRBJ2-1|-
TGCAGCGCCCCGACAGGGGGCGCGGGGACTGAGCAGTTCTTC
CSAPTGGAGTEQFF
>-|TRBV7-2|TRBJ2-7|few
TGTGCCAGCAGCTTTTTTCCCGTGCTTGGGCAGTACTTC
CASSFFPVLGQYF
>-|TRBV12-3/TRBV12-4|TRBJ1-3|many
TGTGCCAGCGGACTTCCGGGAGGGAGGCCTGGAAACACCATATATTTT
CASGLPGGRPGNTIYF
>-|TRBV7-9|TRBJ2-7|-
TGTGCCACCAAGGCGCTCTACGAGCAGTACTTC
CATKALYEQYF
>-|TRBV5-1|TRBJ1-4|-
TGCGCCAGCAGCCTACAGCCGGGGAAAGAAAAACTGTTTTTT
CASSLQPGKEKLFF
>-|TRBV3-1|TRBJ1-5|-
TGTGCCAGCAGCCATGGGACATCTCTTAATCAGCCCCAGCATTTT
CASSHGTSLNQPQHF
>TRBD2|TRBV6-1|TRBJ2-5|few
TGTGCCAGCACGCAAGGAGGGAGGGGCATAGAGACCCAGTACTTC
CASTQGGRGIETQYF
>-|TRBV18|TRBJ1-6|-
TGTGCCAGCTCACCGACCGTGGATAATTCACCCCTCCACTTT
CASSPTVDNSPLHF
>TRBD2|TRBV4-2|TRBJ2-2|-
TGTGCCAGCAGCCAAGATAAGGGGCTAGCGGTTAACACCGGGGAGCTGTTTTTT
CASSQDKGLAVNTGELFF
>-|TRBV4-1|TRBJ2-7|-
TGCGCCAGCAGCCAAGATCGGTGGGAGCAGTACTTC
CASSQDRWEQYF
>TRBD1|TRBV5-1|TRBJ2-3|few
TGCGCCAGCAGCGGGTGGACAGGGACAGATACGCAGTATTTT
CASSGWTGTDTQYF
>-|TRBV29-1|TRBJ2-2|-
TGCAGCGTTACCCGGGGCTCGAACACCGGGGAGCTGTTTTTT
CSVTRGSNTGELFF
>TRBD2|TRBV12-3/TRBV12-4|TRBJ2-1|many
TGTGCCAGCAGTCCCGGACTAGCGGGAGAACACAATGAGCAGTTCTTC
CASSPGLAGEHNEQFF
>TRBD1|TRBV20-1|TRBJ1-1|many
TGCAGTGCGGGACAGGGGAACACTGAAGCTTTCTTT
CSAGQGNTEAFF
>-|TRBV7-6|TRBJ2-7|few
TGTGCCAGCAGCTTAGGATCGGCCTCGAACCCATCCTACGAGCAGTACTTC
CASSLGSASNPSYEQYF
>-|TRBV20-1|TRBJ1-5|many
TGCAGTGCTCGGAGAGGAAATCAGCCCCAGCATTTT
CSARRGNQPQHF
>-|TRBV11-2|TRBJ1-2|-
TGTGCCAGCAGCTCATCAGGATTGACCCGCCATGGCTACACCTTC
CASSSSGLTRHGYTF
>TRBD2|TRBV5-1|TRBJ2-3|-
TGCGCCAGCAGCTTGGTCCTAGCGGCTAGCTCAGATACGCAGTATTTT
CASSLVLAASSDTQYF
>TRBD1|TRBV11-2|TRBJ2-7|-
TGTGCCAGCAGAGCCCCGGGACAGGCCACTTTGGACGAGCAGTACTTC
CASRAPGQATLDEQYF